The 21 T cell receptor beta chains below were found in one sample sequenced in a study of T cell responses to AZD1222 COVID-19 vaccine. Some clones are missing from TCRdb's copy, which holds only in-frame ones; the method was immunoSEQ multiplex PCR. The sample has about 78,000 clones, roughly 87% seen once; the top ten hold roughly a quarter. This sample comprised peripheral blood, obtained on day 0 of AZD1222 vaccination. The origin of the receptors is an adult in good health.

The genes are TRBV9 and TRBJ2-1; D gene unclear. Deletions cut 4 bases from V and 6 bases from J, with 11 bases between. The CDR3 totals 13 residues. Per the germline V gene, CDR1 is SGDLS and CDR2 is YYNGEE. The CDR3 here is CASSMQVSNEQFF. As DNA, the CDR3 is TGTGCCAGCAGCATGCAGGTTTCCAATGAGCAGTTCTTC.

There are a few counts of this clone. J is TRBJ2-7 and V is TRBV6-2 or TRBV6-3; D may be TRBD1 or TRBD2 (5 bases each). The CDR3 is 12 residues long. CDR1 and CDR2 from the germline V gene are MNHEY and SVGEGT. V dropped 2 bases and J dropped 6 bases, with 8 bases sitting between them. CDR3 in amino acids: CASSYQGREQYF. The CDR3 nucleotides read TGTGCCAGCAGTTACCAGGGACGCGAGCAGTACTTC.

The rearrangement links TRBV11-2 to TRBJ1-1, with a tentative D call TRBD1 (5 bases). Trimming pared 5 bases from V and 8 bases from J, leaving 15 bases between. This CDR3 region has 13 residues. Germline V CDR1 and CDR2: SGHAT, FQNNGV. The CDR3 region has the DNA TGTGCCAGCAGCCCGGGGAACACAGGAGAAGCTTTCTTT. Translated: CASSPGNTGEAFF. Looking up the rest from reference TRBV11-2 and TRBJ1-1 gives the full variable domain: EAGVAQSPRYKIIEKRQSVAFWCNPISGHATLYWYQQILGQGPKLLIQFQNNGVVDDSQLPKDRFSAERLKGVDSTLKIQPAKLEDSAVYLCASSPGNTGEAFFGQGTRLTVV.

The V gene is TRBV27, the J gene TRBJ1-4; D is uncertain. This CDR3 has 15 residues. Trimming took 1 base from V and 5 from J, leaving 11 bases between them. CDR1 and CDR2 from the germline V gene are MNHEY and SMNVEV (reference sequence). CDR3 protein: CASSLYAGANEKLFF. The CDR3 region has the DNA TGTGCCAGCAGTTTATATGCAGGCGCGAATGAAAAACTGTTTTTT.

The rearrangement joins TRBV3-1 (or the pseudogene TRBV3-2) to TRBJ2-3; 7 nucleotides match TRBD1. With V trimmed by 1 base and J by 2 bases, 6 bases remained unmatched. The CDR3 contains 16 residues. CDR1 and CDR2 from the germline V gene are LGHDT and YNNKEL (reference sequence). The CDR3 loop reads CASSQVGTGDTDTQYF. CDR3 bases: TGTGCCAGCAGCCAAGTGGGTACAGGGGACACAGATACGCAGTATTTT.

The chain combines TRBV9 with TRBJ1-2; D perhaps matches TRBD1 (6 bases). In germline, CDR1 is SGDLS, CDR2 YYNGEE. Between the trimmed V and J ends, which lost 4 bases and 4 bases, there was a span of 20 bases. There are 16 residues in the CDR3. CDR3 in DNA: TGTGCCAGCAGCTCCCGAGGTGGGGGCACATCCTATGGCTACACCTTC. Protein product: CASSSRGGGTSYGYTF.

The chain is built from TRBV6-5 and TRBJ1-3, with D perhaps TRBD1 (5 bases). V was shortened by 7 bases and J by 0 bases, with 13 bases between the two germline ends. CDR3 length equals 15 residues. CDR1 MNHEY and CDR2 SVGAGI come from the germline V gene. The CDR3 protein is CASKDNAFSGNTIYF. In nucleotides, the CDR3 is TGTGCCAGCAAGGACAACGCTTTCTCTGGAAACACCATATATTTT.

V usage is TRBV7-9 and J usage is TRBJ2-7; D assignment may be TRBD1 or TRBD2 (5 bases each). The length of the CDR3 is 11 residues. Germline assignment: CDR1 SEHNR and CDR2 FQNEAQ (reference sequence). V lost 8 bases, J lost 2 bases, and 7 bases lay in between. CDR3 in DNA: TGTGCCAGCGGGGGTACCTACGAGCAGTACTTC. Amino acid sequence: CASGGTYEQYF.

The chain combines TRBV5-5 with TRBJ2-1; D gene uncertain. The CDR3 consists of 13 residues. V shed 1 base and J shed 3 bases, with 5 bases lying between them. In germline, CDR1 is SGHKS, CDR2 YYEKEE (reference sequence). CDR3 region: CASSLNNYNEQFF. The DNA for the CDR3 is TGTGCCAGCAGCTTGAACAACTACAATGAGCAGTTCTTC.

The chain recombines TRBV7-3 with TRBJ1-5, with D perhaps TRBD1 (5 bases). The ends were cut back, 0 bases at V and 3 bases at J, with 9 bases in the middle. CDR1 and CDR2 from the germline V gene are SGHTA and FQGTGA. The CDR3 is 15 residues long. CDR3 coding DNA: TGTGCCAGCAGCTTAACGGGGCAGGACAATCAGCCCCAGCATTTT. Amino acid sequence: CASSLTGQDNQPQHF.

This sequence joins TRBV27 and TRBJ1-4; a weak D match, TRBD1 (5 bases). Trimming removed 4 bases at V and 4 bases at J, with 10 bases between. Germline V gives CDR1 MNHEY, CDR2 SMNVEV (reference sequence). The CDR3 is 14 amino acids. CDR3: CASSSGLHNEKLFF. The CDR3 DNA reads TGTGCCAGCAGTTCGGGACTCCATAATGAAAAACTGTTTTTT. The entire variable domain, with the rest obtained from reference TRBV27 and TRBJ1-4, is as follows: EAQVTQNPRYLITVTGKKLTVTCSQNMNHEYMSWYRQDPGLGLRQIYYSMNVEVTDKGDVPEGYKVSRKEKRNFPLILESPSPNQTSLYFCASSSGLHNEKLFFGSGTQLSVL.

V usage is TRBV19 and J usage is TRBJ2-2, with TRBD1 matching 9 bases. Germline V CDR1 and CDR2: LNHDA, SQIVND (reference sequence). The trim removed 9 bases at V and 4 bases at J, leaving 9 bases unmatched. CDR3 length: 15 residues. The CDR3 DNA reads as TGTGCCAGCTTACCCGGGACAGGGAGCACCGGGGAGCTGTTTTTT. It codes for CASLPGTGSTGELFF.

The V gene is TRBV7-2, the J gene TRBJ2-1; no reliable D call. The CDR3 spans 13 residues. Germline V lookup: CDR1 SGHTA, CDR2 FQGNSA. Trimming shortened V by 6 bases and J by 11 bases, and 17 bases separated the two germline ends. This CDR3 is CASSATPQRKQFF. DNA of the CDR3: TGTGCCAGCAGTGCGACCCCCCAAAGAAAGCAGTTCTTC. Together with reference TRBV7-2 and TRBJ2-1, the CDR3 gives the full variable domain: GAGVSQSPSNKVTEKGKDVELRCDPISGHTALYWYRQSLGQGLEFLIYFQGNSAPDKSGLPSDRFSAERTGGSVSTLTIQRTQQEDSAVYLCASSATPQRKQFFGPGTRLTVL.

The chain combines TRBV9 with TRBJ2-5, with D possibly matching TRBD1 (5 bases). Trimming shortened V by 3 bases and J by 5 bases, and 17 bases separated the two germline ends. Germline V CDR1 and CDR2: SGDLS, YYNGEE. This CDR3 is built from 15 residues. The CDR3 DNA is TGTGCCAGCAGCGATCAGCCCGGTGGGGCGGAGACCCAGTACTTC. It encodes CASSDQPGGAETQYF.

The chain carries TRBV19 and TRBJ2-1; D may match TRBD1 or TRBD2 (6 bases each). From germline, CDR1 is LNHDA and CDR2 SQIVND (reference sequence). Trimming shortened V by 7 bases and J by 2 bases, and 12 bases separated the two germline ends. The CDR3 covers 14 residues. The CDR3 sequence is CASKRGDPYNEQFF. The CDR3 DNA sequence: TGTGCCAGTAAGAGGGGGGACCCCTACAATGAGCAGTTCTTC.

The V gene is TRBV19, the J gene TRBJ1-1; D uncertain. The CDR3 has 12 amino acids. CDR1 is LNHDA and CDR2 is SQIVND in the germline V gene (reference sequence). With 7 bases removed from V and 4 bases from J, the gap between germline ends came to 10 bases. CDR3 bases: TGTGCCAGTATTCGAGGTCGCACTGAAGCTTTCTTT. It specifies CASIRGRTEAFF.

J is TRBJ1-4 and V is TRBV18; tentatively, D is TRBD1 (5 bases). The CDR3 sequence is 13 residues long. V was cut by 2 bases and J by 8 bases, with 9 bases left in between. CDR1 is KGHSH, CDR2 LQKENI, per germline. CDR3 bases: TGTGCCAGCTCACCAGTTGGGGGAGAAAAACTGTTTTTT. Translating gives CASSPVGGEKLFF.

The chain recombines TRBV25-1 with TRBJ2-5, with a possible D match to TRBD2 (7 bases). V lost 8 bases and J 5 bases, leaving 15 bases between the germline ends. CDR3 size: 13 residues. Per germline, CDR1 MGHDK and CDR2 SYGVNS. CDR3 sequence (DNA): TGTGCCAGCGGGGGCGGGGGAGCGGAGACCCAGTACTTC. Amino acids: CASGGGGAETQYF. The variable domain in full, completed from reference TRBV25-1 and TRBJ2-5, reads EADIYQTPRYLVIGTGKKITLECSQTMGHDKMYWYQQDPGMELHLIHYSYGVNSTEKGDLSSESTVSRIRTEHFPLTLESARPSHTSQYLCASGGGGAETQYFGPGTRLLVL.

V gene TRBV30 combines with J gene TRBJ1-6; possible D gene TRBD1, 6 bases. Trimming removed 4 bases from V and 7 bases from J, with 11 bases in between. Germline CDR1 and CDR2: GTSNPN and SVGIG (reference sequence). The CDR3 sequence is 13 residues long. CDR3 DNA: TGTGCCTGGACGTCAGGGGCGAATTCACCCCTCCACTTT. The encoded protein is CAWTSGANSPLHF.

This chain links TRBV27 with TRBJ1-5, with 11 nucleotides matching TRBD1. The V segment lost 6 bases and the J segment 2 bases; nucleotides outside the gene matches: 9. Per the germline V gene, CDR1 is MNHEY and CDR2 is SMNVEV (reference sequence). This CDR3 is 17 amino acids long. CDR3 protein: CASSPWDRGSGNQPQHF. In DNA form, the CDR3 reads TGTGCCAGCAGCCCCTGGGACAGGGGGTCGGGCAATCAGCCCCAGCATTTT.

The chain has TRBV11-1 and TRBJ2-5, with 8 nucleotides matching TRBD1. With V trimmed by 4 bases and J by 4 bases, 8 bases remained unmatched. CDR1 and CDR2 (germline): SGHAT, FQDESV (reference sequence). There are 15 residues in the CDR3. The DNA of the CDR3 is TGTGCCAGCAGCTGGGACAGGCCCGAGGGAGAGACCCAGTACTTC. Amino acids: CASSWDRPEGETQYF.